The 7 T cell receptor beta chains below come from one sample, sequenced in a study of metastatic and nonmetastatic thyroid tumors. Thyroid surgery had not been preceded by any treatment in any patient. From the PCR reads, TCRdb re-called clones with MiXCR. The profile covers about 15,000 clones, with around 35% appearing a single time and approximately 7% taken by the ten largest. The sample was tumor tissue. The receptors were sampled from a female donor with papillary thyroid cancer or a benign thyroid nodule (not recorded which). Some clones in this sample may be carry-over from other donors' samples.

J is TRBJ2-4 and V is TRBV30, with D perhaps matching TRBD2 (5 bases). The CDR3 extends over 13 amino acids. Germline V gene sequence: CDR1 GTSNPN, CDR2 SVGIG (reference sequence). Trimming pared 4 bases from V and 0 bases from J, leaving 7 bases between. CDR3: CAWNGGAKNIQYF. In DNA, the CDR3 is TGTGCCTGGAACGGAGGAGCCAAAAACATTCAGTACTTC.

This clone is judged medium-sized (0.01 to 0.1%). This chain links TRBV11-2 with TRBJ1-2; no definite D call. The V and J ends lost 5 bases and 2 bases respectively, with 15 bases between them. From germline, CDR1 is SGHAT and CDR2 FQNNGV. The CDR3 covers 15 residues. The CDR3 sequence is CASSPRMSTNYGYTF. The CDR3 bases are TGTGCCAGCAGCCCCAGGATGTCCACAAACTATGGCTACACCTTC.

The sample holds many counts of this clone. The V and J genes are TRBV5-4 and TRBJ2-1; TRBD2 aligns across 12 bases. This CDR3 has 15 residues. Trimming at V came to 3 bases and at J to 3 bases, leaving 1 base not matched to a gene. The germline CDR1 and CDR2 sequences are SGHNT and YYREEE (reference sequence). The CDR3 spells CASSWTSGVYNEQFF. The CDR3 DNA is TGTGCCAGCAGCTGGACTAGCGGGGTCTACAATGAGCAGTTCTTC.

This clone was seen at least ten times. The germline gene is not matched at one end of the junction; a read error may be the cause. This sample includes further DNA sequences coding for the same CDR3. J is TRBJ1-1 and V is TRBV20-1, with D possibly being TRBD1 (5 bases). The CDR3 covers 17 residues. Germline-derived CDR1 and CDR2 are DFQATT and SNEGSKA (reference sequence). CDR3 residues: CSARDPRQGALDTEAFF. The CDR3 region has the DNA TGCAGTGCTAGAGACCCCCGTCAGGGAGCTCTAGACACTGAGGCTTTCTTT.

The V call is TRBV27, the J call TRBJ1-2; 7 bases match TRBD1. Looked up from germline, CDR1 is MNHEY and CDR2 is SMNVEV (reference sequence). Trimming at V came to 5 bases and at J to 0 bases, leaving 9 bases not matched to a gene. CDR3 length: 16 amino acids. In nucleotides, the CDR3 is TGTGCCAGCAGTAAGTCCGGGACAGCAGCTAACTATGGCTACACCTTC. This gives the protein CASSKSGTAANYGYTF.

The chain has TRBV30 and TRBJ2-3; 11 nucleotides line up with TRBD1. Looked up from germline, CDR1 is GTSNPN and CDR2 is SVGIG (reference sequence). This CDR3 region has 15 residues. The trim removed 0 bases at V and 6 bases at J, leaving 5 bases unmatched. The CDR3 region is CAWSVGTGGLDTQYF. CDR3 DNA sequence: TGTGCCTGGAGTGTAGGGACAGGGGGTTTGGATACGCAGTATTTT.

Concerning this clone: The identical CDR3 is also encoded by other nucleotide sequences in the sample. The V gene is TRBV11-2, the J gene TRBJ2-7; D remains ambiguous. The CDR3 has 12 residues. Germline V gives CDR1 SGHAT, CDR2 FQNNGV. The V end lost 1 base, the J end lost 6 bases, and 7 bases lay between the germline ends. The CDR3 loop is CASSLVGLEQYF. CDR3 sequence (DNA): TGTGCCAGCAGCTTAGTGGGCCTCGAGCAGTACTTC.